The entry below gives a single T cell receptor beta chain sequence along with its context. The antigen is undetermined. The data were obtained in a study of cytomegalovirus exposure and HLA in healthy donors. Broader study findings: The authors later found most CMV-associated TCR beta chains appeared HLA-restricted. TCR beta sequences numbering roughly 18,000 were associated with HLA alleles at 0.05 false discovery rate in a later analysis. An assumption of roughly uniform sequencing depth across donors underlay the presence/absence analyses. Altogether, 164 TCR beta chains were recorded as cytomegalovirus-associated.

Primers for the PCR totalled 60 Vbeta and 13 Jbeta. The table came from immunoSEQ multiplex PCR; TCRdb's copy has only in-frame clones and leaves some out. The specimen's table records approximately 51,000 clones. The CDR3 sequence is 16 residues long. Trimming removed 4 bases from V and 2 bases from J; junction bases left unmatched: 6. Germline V lookup: CDR1 MDHEN, CDR2 SYDVKM. Source material: PBMCs. The clonotype comes from a man aged 35 to 55 in good health and CMV-seropositive. V and J are TRBV28 and TRBJ2-7, with 12 bases that match TRBD2. The DNA for the CDR3 is TGTGCCAGCAGTTCACTAGCGGGAGGTTGGCCCTACGAGCAGTACTTC. This encodes CASSSLAGGWPYEQYF.